Listed below are T cell receptor beta chains from one sample, sequenced in a study of T cells in Graves' hyperthyroidism and ophthalmopathy. TCRdb re-analysed the multiplex PCR reads in MiXCR, keeping a single row per CDR3 protein. Altogether hundreds of thousands of distinct CDR3 sequences are present, about 16% being singletons, with the ten largest covering less than 4.5%. The sequencing input was blood. These receptors all stem from a woman aged 25 to 39 with Graves' hyperthyroidism. The CDR3 runs from the conserved cysteine through the conserved F or W. D genes are given only for firm matches. Not all rows give a size; the values are once, few, many and, for expanded clones, a class.

v_call: TRBV20-1; j_call: TRBJ2-5; clone_size: many; d_call: TRBD1; cdr3_aa: CSATNYDRVLQTQYF; cdr3_nt: TGCAGTGCTACTAATTATGACAGGGTTCTCCAGACCCAGTACTTC
v_call: TRBV7-9; j_call: TRBJ1-6; clone_size: NA; d_call: NA; cdr3_aa: CASSLGVNSPLHF; cdr3_nt: TGTGCCAGCAGCTTAGGGGTGAATTCACCCCTCCACTTT
v_call: TRBV20-1; j_call: TRBJ2-7; clone_size: many; d_call: TRBD1; cdr3_aa: CSAKPQTGINEQYF; cdr3_nt: TGCAGTGCGAAACCCCAGACAGGGATCAACGAGCAGTACTTC
v_call: TRBV7-3; j_call: TRBJ2-3; clone_size: NA; d_call: NA; cdr3_aa: CARGFAPEGADTQYF; cdr3_nt: TGTGCCAGGGGCTTTGCACCGGAGGGGGCAGATACGCAGTATTTT
v_call: TRBV30; j_call: TRBJ2-2; clone_size: NA; d_call: TRBD1; cdr3_aa: CAWRPQGANTGELFF; cdr3_nt: TGTGCCTGGAGGCCGCAGGGGGCGAACACCGGGGAGCTGTTTTTT
v_call: TRBV6-1; j_call: TRBJ2-7; clone_size: many; d_call: TRBD2; cdr3_aa: CASSEGLAGDEQYF; cdr3_nt: TGTGCCAGCAGTGAGGGACTAGCGGGAGACGAGCAGTACTTC
v_call: TRBV3-1; j_call: TRBJ1-3; clone_size: few; d_call: NA; cdr3_aa: CASSPYIGSFSGNTIYF; cdr3_nt: TGTGCCAGCAGCCCATATATAGGCAGCTTCTCTGGAAACACCATATATTTT
v_call: TRBV28; j_call: TRBJ2-7; clone_size: NA; d_call: NA; cdr3_aa: CASSGAGAGAYEQYF; cdr3_nt: TGTGCCAGCAGCGGAGCCGGGGCAGGAGCCTACGAGCAGTACTTC
v_call: TRBV29-1; j_call: TRBJ2-7; clone_size: many; d_call: NA; cdr3_aa: CSVADGLAYEQYF; cdr3_nt: TGCAGCGTTGCTGATGGGCTAGCCTACGAGCAGTACTTC
v_call: TRBV6-2/TRBV6-3; j_call: TRBJ2-2; clone_size: many; d_call: NA; cdr3_aa: CASSYLFDRDTGELFF; cdr3_nt: TGTGCCAGCAGTTACCTCTTTGACAGAGACACCGGGGAGCTGTTTTTT
v_call: TRBV6-1; j_call: TRBJ2-1; clone_size: NA; d_call: NA; cdr3_aa: CASSARGSGNEQFF; cdr3_nt: TGTGCCAGCAGCGCCCGGGGAAGTGGGAATGAGCAGTTCTTC
v_call: TRBV7-2; j_call: TRBJ2-7; clone_size: many; d_call: NA; cdr3_aa: CASSSDRTTTYEQYF; cdr3_nt: TGTGCCAGCAGCTCAGATCGGACAACCACCTACGAGCAGTACTTC
v_call: TRBV6-1; j_call: TRBJ2-5; clone_size: many; d_call: NA; cdr3_aa: CASSERYQETQYF; cdr3_nt: TGTGCCAGCAGTGAGCGGTACCAAGAGACCCAGTACTTC
v_call: TRBV7-3; j_call: TRBJ2-1; clone_size: NA; d_call: NA; cdr3_aa: CASSPNSRTRDEQFF; cdr3_nt: TGTGCCAGCAGCCCAAACAGTCGTACACGCGATGAGCAGTTCTTC
v_call: TRBV28; j_call: TRBJ1-5; clone_size: many; d_call: TRBD1; cdr3_aa: CASSLGDRAFQPQHF; cdr3_nt: TGTGCCAGCAGTTTGGGGGACAGGGCGTTTCAGCCCCAGCATTTT
v_call: TRBV4-3; j_call: TRBJ2-7; clone_size: NA; d_call: NA; cdr3_aa: CASSQGYAYEQYF; cdr3_nt: TGCGCCAGCAGCCAAGGGTACGCCTACGAGCAGTACTTC
v_call: TRBV9; j_call: TRBJ2-1; clone_size: NA; d_call: TRBD2; cdr3_aa: CASSVARTSGSNEQFF; cdr3_nt: TGTGCCAGCAGCGTAGCCAGGACTAGCGGCTCCAATGAGCAGTTCTTC
v_call: TRBV10-3; j_call: TRBJ1-5; clone_size: few; d_call: NA; cdr3_aa: CAISDWTGTNQPQHF; cdr3_nt: TGTGCCATCAGCGATTGGACGGGTACCAATCAGCCCCAGCATTTT
v_call: TRBV20-1; j_call: TRBJ2-7; clone_size: NA; d_call: TRBD2; cdr3_aa: CSAIAGKSYEQYF; cdr3_nt: TGCAGTGCAATAGCGGGAAAATCCTACGAGCAGTACTTC
v_call: TRBV6-1; j_call: TRBJ2-7; clone_size: NA; d_call: NA; cdr3_aa: CASSEANTGIYEQYF; cdr3_nt: TGTGCCAGCAGTGAAGCTAACACTGGAATCTACGAGCAGTACTTC
v_call: TRBV7-9; j_call: TRBJ2-5; clone_size: NA; d_call: TRBD2; cdr3_aa: CASSQGLVGVETQYF; cdr3_nt: TGTGCCAGCAGCCAAGGACTAGTGGGGGTCGAGACCCAGTACTTC
v_call: TRBV28; j_call: TRBJ1-1; clone_size: many; d_call: TRBD1; cdr3_aa: CASSAYRGLANTEAFF; cdr3_nt: TGTGCCAGCAGTGCCTACAGGGGCTTAGCGAACACTGAAGCTTTCTTT
v_call: TRBV4-3; j_call: TRBJ2-1; clone_size: NA; d_call: TRBD2; cdr3_aa: CASSLQLAGGPKVNEQFF; cdr3_nt: TGCGCCAGCAGCCTTCAACTAGCGGGAGGGCCTAAGGTAAATGAGCAGTTCTTC
v_call: TRBV5-1; j_call: TRBJ1-6; clone_size: NA; d_call: NA; cdr3_aa: CASSSVSGVNSPLHF; cdr3_nt: TGCGCCAGCAGCTCGGTCTCAGGGGTTAATTCACCCCTCCACTTT
v_call: TRBV4-1; j_call: TRBJ2-1; clone_size: few; d_call: TRBD1; cdr3_aa: CASSQGWDRGNEQFF; cdr3_nt: TGCGCCAGCAGCCAAGGTTGGGACAGGGGCAATGAGCAGTTCTTC
v_call: TRBV6-2/TRBV6-3; j_call: TRBJ2-7; clone_size: few; d_call: NA; cdr3_aa: CASTTSDGGSSYEQYF; cdr3_nt: TGTGCCAGCACTACTTCGGACGGAGGTTCATCCTACGAGCAGTACTTC
v_call: TRBV9; j_call: TRBJ1-1; clone_size: few; d_call: NA; cdr3_aa: CASSVGHRAHAFF; cdr3_nt: TGTGCCAGCAGCGTAGGCCACAGGGCCCACGCTTTCTTT
v_call: TRBV4-2; j_call: TRBJ2-7; clone_size: few; d_call: TRBD2; cdr3_aa: CASSHSPGLGGYEQYF; cdr3_nt: TGTGCCAGCAGCCACTCACCCGGACTAGGAGGGTACGAGCAGTACTTC
v_call: TRBV27; j_call: TRBJ2-1; clone_size: NA; d_call: NA; cdr3_aa: CASSLQGSGYEQFF; cdr3_nt: TGTGCCAGCAGTCTTCAGGGATCAGGCTATGAGCAGTTCTTC
v_call: TRBV7-9; j_call: TRBJ2-7; clone_size: many; d_call: NA; cdr3_aa: CASSPGARFYEQYF; cdr3_nt: TGTGCCAGCAGCCCTGGAGCCAGGTTTTACGAGCAGTACTTC
v_call: TRBV11-2; j_call: TRBJ2-7; clone_size: NA; d_call: TRBD2; cdr3_aa: CASSLDPGTTLYEQYF; cdr3_nt: TGTGCCAGCAGCTTAGACCCCGGGACTACCCTCTACGAGCAGTACTTC
v_call: TRBV20-1; j_call: TRBJ1-5; clone_size: NA; d_call: NA; cdr3_aa: CSAKQGAQPQHF; cdr3_nt: TGCAGTGCTAAGCAGGGAGCCCAGCCCCAGCATTTT
v_call: TRBV6-1; j_call: TRBJ2-7; clone_size: many; d_call: TRBD2; cdr3_aa: CASSEVGQRGDEQYF; cdr3_nt: TGTGCCAGCAGTGAAGTAGGACAGCGGGGGGACGAGCAGTACTTC
v_call: TRBV29-1; j_call: TRBJ2-2; clone_size: NA; d_call: NA; cdr3_aa: CSVLRGLTGELFF; cdr3_nt: TGCAGCGTCCTTCGGGGATTAACCGGGGAGCTGTTTTTT
v_call: TRBV28; j_call: TRBJ1-6; clone_size: many; d_call: NA; cdr3_aa: CASRSRSSYNSPLHF; cdr3_nt: TGTGCCAGCAGGAGCAGGAGCTCCTATAATTCACCCCTCCACTTT
v_call: TRBV20-1; j_call: TRBJ1-5; clone_size: many; d_call: TRBD1; cdr3_aa: CSAAGGTGNQPQHF; cdr3_nt: TGCAGTGCAGCGGGGGGGACAGGGAATCAGCCCCAGCATTTT
v_call: TRBV27; j_call: TRBJ2-1; clone_size: many; d_call: TRBD1; cdr3_aa: CASSLGTGGNEQFF; cdr3_nt: TGTGCCAGCAGTTTAGGGACAGGGGGAAATGAGCAGTTCTTC
v_call: TRBV14; j_call: TRBJ2-3; clone_size: many; d_call: TRBD2; cdr3_aa: CASSKNPVAGVITDTQYF; cdr3_nt: TGTGCCAGCAGTAAAAACCCGGTAGCGGGAGTCATCACAGATACGCAGTATTTT
v_call: TRBV12-3/TRBV12-4; j_call: TRBJ1-1; clone_size: many; d_call: NA; cdr3_aa: CASSPGGEITEAFF; cdr3_nt: TGTGCCAGCAGTCCAGGCGGTGAGATCACTGAAGCTTTCTTT
v_call: TRBV3-1; j_call: TRBJ2-7; clone_size: many; d_call: TRBD1; cdr3_aa: CASSPAGQGPYEQYF; cdr3_nt: TGTGCCAGCAGCCCCGCGGGACAGGGTCCTTACGAGCAGTACTTC
v_call: TRBV20-1; j_call: TRBJ2-7; clone_size: many; d_call: NA; cdr3_aa: CSARDIAYEQYF; cdr3_nt: TGCAGTGCTAGAGACATTGCCTACGAGCAGTACTTC
v_call: TRBV12-3/TRBV12-4; j_call: TRBJ2-1; clone_size: many; d_call: NA; cdr3_aa: CASTPPTYNEQFF; cdr3_nt: TGTGCCAGCACCCCCCCGACCTACAATGAGCAGTTCTTC
v_call: TRBV27; j_call: TRBJ2-1; clone_size: many; d_call: TRBD2; cdr3_aa: CASSFLTSGNNEQFF; cdr3_nt: TGTGCCAGCAGTTTTCTCACTAGCGGGAACAATGAGCAGTTCTTC
v_call: TRBV12-3/TRBV12-4; j_call: TRBJ2-7; clone_size: many; d_call: TRBD2; cdr3_aa: CASSRGLAGTYEQYF; cdr3_nt: TGTGCCAGCAGTCGAGGACTAGCGGGGACCTACGAGCAGTACTTC
v_call: TRBV7-2; j_call: TRBJ2-2; clone_size: few; d_call: NA; cdr3_aa: CASSPHSGPGELFF; cdr3_nt: TGTGCCAGCAGCCCCCATAGTGGGCCCGGGGAGCTGTTTTTT
v_call: TRBV19; j_call: TRBJ1-5; clone_size: NA; d_call: NA; cdr3_aa: CASSIVGESNQPQHF; cdr3_nt: TGTGCCAGTAGTATTGTGGGGGAAAGCAATCAGCCCCAGCATTTT
v_call: TRBV19; j_call: TRBJ2-1; clone_size: few; d_call: TRBD2; cdr3_aa: CASARTSGRLVTYNEQFF; cdr3_nt: TGTGCCAGTGCTCGGACTAGCGGGAGGCTCGTCACTTACAATGAGCAGTTCTTC
v_call: TRBV18; j_call: TRBJ1-4; clone_size: many; d_call: NA; cdr3_aa: CASSPRETNEKLFF; cdr3_nt: TGTGCCAGCTCACCACGGGAGACCAATGAAAAACTGTTTTTT
v_call: TRBV5-1; j_call: TRBJ1-6; clone_size: NA; d_call: NA; cdr3_aa: CASRPAPGDSPLHF; cdr3_nt: TGCGCCAGCAGACCGGCCCCGGGTGACTCACCCCTCCACTTT
v_call: TRBV19; j_call: TRBJ2-7; clone_size: NA; d_call: NA; cdr3_aa: CASSTGGGGYEQYF; cdr3_nt: TGTGCCAGTAGTACGGGTGGAGGGGGCTACGAGCAGTACTTC
v_call: TRBV6-2/TRBV6-3; j_call: TRBJ1-5; clone_size: many; d_call: NA; cdr3_aa: CASSYSGSNQPQHF; cdr3_nt: TGTGCCAGCAGTTACTCAGGGAGCAATCAGCCCCAGCATTTT
v_call: TRBV6-2/TRBV6-3; j_call: TRBJ1-5; clone_size: many; d_call: NA; cdr3_aa: CASSSRGLSNQPQHF; cdr3_nt: TGTGCCAGCAGTTCTCGGGGGCTTAGCAATCAGCCCCAGCATTTT
v_call: TRBV2; j_call: TRBJ1-2; clone_size: many; d_call: TRBD1; cdr3_aa: CASRGPQGAQGYTF; cdr3_nt: TGTGCCAGCAGGGGCCCCCAGGGGGCGCAGGGCTACACCTTC
v_call: TRBV20-1; j_call: TRBJ2-4; clone_size: many; d_call: NA; cdr3_aa: CSARDSAGAKNIQYF; cdr3_nt: TGCAGTGCTAGAGATTCCGCCGGAGCCAAAAACATTCAGTACTTC
v_call: TRBV20-1; j_call: TRBJ2-5; clone_size: many; d_call: TRBD1; cdr3_aa: CSARDLGQGVTQYF; cdr3_nt: TGCAGTGCTAGAGATCTGGGACAGGGGGTGACCCAGTACTTC
v_call: TRBV4-1; j_call: TRBJ2-1; clone_size: NA; d_call: NA; cdr3_aa: CASSQVILLNEQFF; cdr3_nt: TGCGCCAGCAGCCAAGTGATACTTCTTAATGAGCAGTTCTTC